The following is a TCR beta chain sequence with its context. Its antigen is undetermined. Generated by immunoSEQ multiplex PCR, the TCRdb table keeps only in-frame clones and is missing some. The profile shows approximately 70,000 clones, 84% of them singletons. This sample is drawn from a study of a mutant IDH1 vaccine in newly diagnosed glioma. The overall study: Vaccination began 4-6 weeks post radiotherapy alone, or with temozolomide cycles. Standard pretreatment was either radiotherapy, temozolomide, or, for most, radiochemotherapy with temozolomide.

Time point defined: week 23, last vaccination. Doses consisted of 300 ug of mutant IDH1 20-mer peptide each, paired with topical imiquimod. Whole-study results and caveats: Vaccine-induced immune responses occurred in 80% to 95% of patients.

The sequenced sample was PBMCs, obtained from a glioma patient whose treatment included an IDH1 peptide vaccine. The sequence was collected from a man in his late teens or twenties with glioma.

The CDR3: CASMSSSGRAGYGYTF. The CDR3 bases are TGTGCCAGCATGAGCTCGTCAGGCAGGGCGGGCTATGGCTACACCTTC. V is TRBV27 and J is TRBJ1-2, with D perhaps matching TRBD1 (5 bases). V was pared by 7 bases and J by 4 bases, with 22 bases between. Per the germline V gene, CDR1 is MNHEY and CDR2 is SMNVEV (reference sequence). This CDR3 contains 16 residues.